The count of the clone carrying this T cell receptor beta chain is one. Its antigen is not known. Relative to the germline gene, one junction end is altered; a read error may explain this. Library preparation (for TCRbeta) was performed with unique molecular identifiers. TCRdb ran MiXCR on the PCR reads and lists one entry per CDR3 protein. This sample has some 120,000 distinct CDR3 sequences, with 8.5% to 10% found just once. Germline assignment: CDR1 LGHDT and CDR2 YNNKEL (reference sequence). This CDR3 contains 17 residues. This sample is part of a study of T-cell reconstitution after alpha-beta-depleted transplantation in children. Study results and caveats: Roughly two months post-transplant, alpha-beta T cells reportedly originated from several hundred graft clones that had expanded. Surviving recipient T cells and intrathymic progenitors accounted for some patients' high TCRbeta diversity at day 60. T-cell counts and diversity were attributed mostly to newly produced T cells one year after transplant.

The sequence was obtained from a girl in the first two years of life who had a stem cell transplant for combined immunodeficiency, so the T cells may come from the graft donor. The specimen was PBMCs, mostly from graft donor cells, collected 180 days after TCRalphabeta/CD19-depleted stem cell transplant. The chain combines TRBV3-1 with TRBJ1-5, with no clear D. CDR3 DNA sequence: TGTGCCTGCAGCCAACCGACCCGGAAAGGCAGCAATCAGCCCCAGCATTTT. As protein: CACSQPTRKGSNQPQHF.